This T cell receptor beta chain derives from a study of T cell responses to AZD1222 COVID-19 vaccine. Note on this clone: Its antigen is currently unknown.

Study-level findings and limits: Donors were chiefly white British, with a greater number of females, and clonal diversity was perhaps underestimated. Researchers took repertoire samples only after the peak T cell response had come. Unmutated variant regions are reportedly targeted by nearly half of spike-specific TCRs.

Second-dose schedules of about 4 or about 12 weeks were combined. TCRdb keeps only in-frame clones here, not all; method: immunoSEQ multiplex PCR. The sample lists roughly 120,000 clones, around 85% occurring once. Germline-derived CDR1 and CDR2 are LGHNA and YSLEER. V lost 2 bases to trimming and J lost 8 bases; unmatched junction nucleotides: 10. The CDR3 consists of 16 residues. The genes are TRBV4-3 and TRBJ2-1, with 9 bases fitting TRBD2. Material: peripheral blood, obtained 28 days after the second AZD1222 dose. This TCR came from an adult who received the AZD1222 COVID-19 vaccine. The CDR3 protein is CASSQFWGGGAYEQFF. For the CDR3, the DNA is TGCGCCAGCAGCCAATTCTGGGGCGGGGGGGCCTATGAGCAGTTCTTC.